Listed here is a single T cell receptor beta chain. Its antigen is not identified. The entry originates in a study of OX40 agonist ivuxolimab in advanced cancers. Study-level points and caveats: On average, CD8+ T cells showed a greater number of expanded clones than CD4+.

The CDR3 sequence is 15 residues long. Germline V gene lookup returns CDR1 SEHNR and CDR2 FQNEAQ (reference sequence). The J segment lost 5 bases and the V segment lost 3 bases, leaving 2 bases of the junction unmatched. Clones were read by immunoSEQ multiplex PCR, and TCRdb kept only the in-frame ones, dropping some. This table holds about 78,000 clones, about 90% found once. The chain uses TRBV7-9 and TRBJ2-2; 11 bases match TRBD1. This TCR derives from an adult with an advanced solid tumor such as melanoma, head and neck, liver or kidney cancer. Material: CD4+ or CD8+ T cells sorted from blood, obtained in a trial of the OX40 agonist ivuxolimab. The CDR3 nucleotides are TGTGCCAGCAGCTTCGGACAGGGGGCAACCGGGGAGCTGTTTTTT. Protein sequence: CASSFGQGATGELFF. Full variable domain (remainder filled in from reference TRBV7-9 and TRBJ2-2): DTGVSQNPRHKITKRGQNVTFRCDPISEHNRLYWYRQTLGQGPEFLTYFQNEAQLEKSRLLSDRFSAERPKGSFSTLEIQRTEQGDSAMYLCASSFGQGATGELFFGEGSRLTVL.